A selection of T cell receptor beta chains follows, all from one sample in a study of shared clonotypes between healthy human individuals. TCRdb's copy holds only in-frame clones and misses some; the assay was immunoSEQ multiplex PCR. Here the sample spans some 500,000 clones, 90% to 96% being singletons. The sample consisted of naive CD4+ T cells sorted from blood. All receptors come from a woman in her 30s in good health. Both conserved end residues are part of each CDR3. A D gene is named only where the DNA matches it firmly. Where a row states a size, it is once, few, many or the class of an expanded clone; other rows omit it.

NA,NA,TRBJ1-1,TRBV11-2,CASSKGTYTEAFF,TGTGCCAGCAGCAAGGGGACATACACTGAAGCTTTCTTT
TRBD2,NA,TRBJ2-1,TRBV4-1,CASSQTGGSSGRTYNEQFF,TGCGCCAGCAGCCAGACTGGGGGATCTAGCGGGAGGACCTACAATGAGCAGTTCTTC
NA,NA,TRBJ1-2,TRBV28,CAITQGGYGYTF,TGTGCCATCACCCAGGGCGGCTATGGCTACACCTTC
TRBD1,NA,TRBJ1-4,TRBV28,CASSLGTLDRGGLGTNEKLFF,TGTGCCAGCAGTTTAGGGACCCTGGACAGGGGGGGACTAGGGACTAATGAAAAACTGTTTTTT
NA,NA,TRBJ1-4,TRBV5-4,CASSSNQGTGNEKLFF,TGTGCCAGCAGCTCAAATCAGGGAACCGGGAATGAAAAACTGTTTTTT
TRBD1,NA,TRBJ2-7,TRBV11-2,CASSRGQGVIYEQYF,TGTGCCAGCAGCAGGGGACAGGGGGTAATCTACGAGCAGTACTTC
NA,NA,TRBJ2-7,TRBV15,CATSSRAGGPYEQYF,TGTGCCACCAGCAGCAGAGCCGGGGGCCCCTACGAGCAGTACTTC
NA,once,TRBJ2-7,TRBV21-1,CASTVAGCYGYEQYF,TGTGCCAGCACCGTAGCGGGATGTTATGGGTACGAGCAGTACTTC
NA,NA,TRBJ1-2,TRBV21-1,CASSPEGGGIQGYTF,TGTGCCAGCAGTCCCGAGGGAGGGGGAATACAGGGCTACACCTTC
TRBD2,once,TRBJ2-1,TRBV19,CASSIAPGTSGRTFGEQFF,TGTGCCAGTAGTATAGCCCCGGGGACTAGCGGGAGAACGTTCGGTGAGCAGTTCTTC
NA,NA,TRBJ1-1,TRBV7-9,CASTLLGGYHTEAFF,TGTGCCAGCACTCTCCTGGGGGGCTACCACACTGAAGCTTTCTTT
TRBD2,NA,TRBJ2-7,TRBV27,CASRGLAGGRGEQYF,TGTGCCAGCAGGGGACTAGCGGGTGGAAGGGGAGAGCAGTACTTC
NA,NA,TRBJ2-5,TRBV29-1,CSVDMGGETQYF,TGCAGCGTTGATATGGGGGGCGAGACCCAGTACTTC
TRBD1,NA,TRBJ2-5,TRBV5-5,CASLRLQGAWETQYF,TGTGCCAGCCTCCGATTACAGGGGGCTTGGGAGACCCAGTACTTC
TRBD2,NA,TRBJ2-1,TRBV19,CASSTTGTSGRNEQFF,TGTGCCAGTAGTACCACCGGGACTAGCGGGAGGAATGAGCAGTTCTTC
NA,NA,TRBJ2-6,TRBV27,CASSQTGSGANVLTF,TGTGCCAGCAGCCAAACGGGGTCTGGGGCCAACGTCCTGACTTTC
TRBD2,once,TRBJ2-7,TRBV11-3,CASSEGTSEFYEQYF,TGTGCCAGCAGCGAAGGGACTAGCGAGTTCTACGAGCAGTACTTC
NA,NA,TRBJ2-3,TRBV5-1,CASSLSGDSDTQYF,TGCGCCAGCAGCTTGTCGGGAGATTCAGATACGCAGTATTTT
TRBD2,NA,TRBJ2-5,TRBV6-1,CASSSSGLAGETQYF,TGTGCCAGCAGCTCGTCGGGACTAGCGGGAGAGACCCAGTACTTC
TRBD1,NA,TRBJ2-6,TRBV4-2,CASSQDTGAGANVLTF,TGTGCCAGCAGCCAAGACACAGGGGCTGGGGCCAACGTCCTGACTTTC
TRBD1,NA,TRBJ1-1,TRBV28,CASSLDRDLSKNTEAFF,TGTGCCAGCAGTTTAGACAGGGACTTAAGTAAGAACACTGAAGCTTTCTTT
TRBD1,NA,TRBJ2-7,TRBV11-3,CASSPGTAYEQYF,TGTGCCAGCAGCCCCGGGACAGCCTACGAGCAGTACTTC
NA,NA,TRBJ2-7,TRBV6-6,CASSRGTYYEQYF,TGTGCCAGCAGTCGAGGGACATACTACGAGCAGTACTTC
NA,NA,TRBJ1-1,TRBV6-1,CASSEMAAANTEAFF,TGTGCCAGCAGTGAAATGGCAGCGGCGAACACTGAAGCTTTCTTT
NA,NA,TRBJ1-5,TRBV7-8,CASSEQGSNQPQHF,TGTGCCAGCAGCGAACAAGGGAGCAATCAGCCCCAGCATTTT
NA,once,TRBJ2-3,TRBV2,CASSVMRGSTDTQYF,TGTGCCAGCAGTGTCATGAGAGGGAGCACAGATACGCAGTATTTT
NA,few,TRBJ1-1,TRBV7-9,CASSHREVNTEAFF,TGTGCCAGCAGCCACCGGGAGGTGAACACTGAAGCTTTCTTT
TRBD1,NA,TRBJ2-7,TRBV27,CASSGTGLYEQYF,TGTGCCAGCAGTGGGACAGGGTTGTACGAGCAGTACTTC
TRBD2,NA,TRBJ2-1,TRBV19,CASTRTSGWGYEQFF,TGTGCCAGTACCAGGACTAGCGGATGGGGATATGAGCAGTTCTTC
NA,NA,TRBJ1-2,TRBV28,CASSHHPDSSGGYTF,TGTGCCAGCAGTCATCACCCGGACTCGTCGGGAGGCTACACCTTC
NA,NA,TRBJ2-7,TRBV28,CASSLRDEQYF,TGTGCCAGCAGTTTACGGGACGAGCAGTACTTC
NA,NA,TRBJ1-1,TRBV27,CASSRTFRDTEAFF,TGTGCCAGCAGCCGGACATTCAGGGACACTGAAGCTTTCTTT
NA,few,TRBJ1-2,TRBV28,CASSSIPLTGNYGYTF,TGTGCCAGCAGTTCTATTCCCCTAACAGGGAACTATGGCTACACCTTC
NA,NA,TRBJ1-1,TRBV18,CASSPATGNTEAFF,TGTGCCAGCTCACCGGCGACAGGGAACACTGAAGCTTTCTTT
TRBD1,NA,TRBJ1-2,TRBV28,CASSATGTVNYGYTF,TGTGCCAGCAGTGCTACAGGGACAGTAAACTATGGCTACACCTTC
NA,NA,TRBJ2-1,TRBV9,CASSENIYNEQFF,TGTGCCAGCAGCGAGAACATTTACAATGAGCAGTTCTTC
TRBD1,NA,TRBJ1-4,TRBV28,CASRSGTGVATNEKLFF,TGTGCCAGCAGATCCGGGACAGGGGTTGCAACTAATGAAAAACTGTTTTTT
TRBD1,NA,TRBJ2-7,TRBV7-9,CASSSGQSGTDDPYEQYF,TGTGCCAGCAGCTCGGGACAGTCGGGGACGGACGACCCCTACGAGCAGTACTTC
NA,NA,TRBJ1-6,TRBV5-6,CASSTIDRARPNSPLHF,TGTGCCAGCAGCACCATCGACCGCGCGCGGCCTAATTCACCCCTCCACTTT
TRBD2,NA,TRBJ2-2,TRBV5-1,CASRASGRLNTGELFF,TGCGCCAGCCGGGCTAGCGGGAGGTTGAACACCGGGGAGCTGTTTTTT
NA,NA,TRBJ2-1,TRBV25-1,CASSVLGDSYNEQFF,TGTGCCAGCAGTGTACTCGGGGATTCCTACAATGAGCAGTTCTTC
NA,NA,TRBJ1-2,TRBV6-6,CASSYGGAYGYTF,TGTGCCAGCAGTTACGGTGGCGCCTATGGCTACACCTTC
NA,once,TRBJ2-2,TRBV28,CASSGPFGELFF,TGTGCCAGCAGTGGTCCGTTCGGGGAGCTGTTTTTT
TRBD2,NA,TRBJ2-7,TRBV18,CASSPLAGGVTYEQYF,TGTGCCAGCTCACCACTAGCGGGAGGCGTAACCTACGAGCAGTACTTC
NA,once,TRBJ1-4,TRBV28,CASSWGGSEKLFF,TGTGCCAGCAGTTGGGGCGGGAGTGAAAAACTGTTTTTT
TRBD2,NA,TRBJ2-1,TRBV28,CASSTGLAGAVDEQFF,TGTGCCAGCAGTACGGGACTAGCGGGAGCTGTCGATGAGCAGTTCTTC
TRBD1,NA,TRBJ2-4,TRBV28,CASSFFGTGRDRNIQYF,TGTGCCAGCAGTTTCTTTGGGACAGGGAGGGATCGCAACATTCAGTACTTC
TRBD2,NA,TRBJ2-3,TRBV7-7,CASSLLAGTSADTQYF,TGTGCCAGCAGCTTGCTAGCGGGAACCTCGGCAGATACGCAGTATTTT
TRBD1,NA,TRBJ1-5,TRBV27,CASSPRTGVGNQPQHF,TGTGCCAGCAGTCCGAGAACAGGGGTGGGGAATCAGCCCCAGCATTTT
NA,NA,TRBJ2-5,TRBV15,CATSRTGEGETQYF,TGTGCCACCAGCCGTACAGGGGAGGGGGAGACCCAGTACTTC
NA,NA,TRBJ2-7,TRBV19,CASSRGSDPYEQYF,TGTGCCAGTAGTAGGGGGAGCGACCCCTACGAGCAGTACTTC
TRBD2,NA,TRBJ2-1,TRBV5-1,CASSPVAGANEQFF,TGCGCCAGCAGCCCGGTAGCGGGAGCCAATGAGCAGTTCTTC
TRBD1,once,TRBJ1-1,TRBV5-8,CASRINRQGGNTEAFF,TGTGCCAGCAGAATTAACCGACAGGGAGGGAACACTGAAGCTTTCTTT
NA,once,TRBJ1-1,TRBV11-2,CASSLVEVHTEAFF,TGTGCCAGCAGCTTAGTCGAGGTTCACACTGAAGCTTTCTTT
NA,NA,TRBJ2-7,TRBV11-2,CASSPQLRAYEQYF,TGTGCCAGCAGCCCACAGCTACGAGCCTACGAGCAGTACTTC
TRBD2,NA,TRBJ2-7,TRBV27,CASSSLAVRYEQYF,TGTGCCAGCAGTTCTCTAGCGGTTCGCTACGAGCAGTACTTC
NA,NA,TRBJ1-1,TRBV5-8,CASSLAQGFYEAFF,TGTGCCAGCAGCTTGGCACAGGGATTTTATGAAGCTTTCTTT
NA,NA,TRBJ2-7,TRBV5-1,CASSKGGSQGEQYF,TGCGCCAGCAGCAAGGGTGGGAGTCAAGGCGAGCAGTACTTC
NA,NA,TRBJ1-1,TRBV6-5,CASSYEGDDTEAFF,TGTGCCAGCAGTTACGAGGGGGATGACACTGAAGCTTTCTTT